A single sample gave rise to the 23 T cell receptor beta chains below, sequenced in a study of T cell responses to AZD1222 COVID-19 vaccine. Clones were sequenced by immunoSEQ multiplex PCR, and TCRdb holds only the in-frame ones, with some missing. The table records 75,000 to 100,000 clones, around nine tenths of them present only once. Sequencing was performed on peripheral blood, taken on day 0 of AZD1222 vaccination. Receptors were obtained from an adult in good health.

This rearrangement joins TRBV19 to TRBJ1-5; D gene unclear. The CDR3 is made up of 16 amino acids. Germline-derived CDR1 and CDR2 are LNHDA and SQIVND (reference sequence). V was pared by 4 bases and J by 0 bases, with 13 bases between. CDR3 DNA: TGTGCCAGTAGTAGAGAGCACATCTATAGCAATCAGCCCCAGCATTTT. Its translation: CASSREHIYSNQPQHF. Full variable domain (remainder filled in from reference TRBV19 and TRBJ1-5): DGGITQSPKYLFRKEGQNVTLSCEQNLNHDAMYWYRQDPGQGLRLIYYSQIVNDFQKGDIAEGYSVSREKKESFPLTVTSAQKNPTAFYLCASSREHIYSNQPQHFGDGTRLSIL.

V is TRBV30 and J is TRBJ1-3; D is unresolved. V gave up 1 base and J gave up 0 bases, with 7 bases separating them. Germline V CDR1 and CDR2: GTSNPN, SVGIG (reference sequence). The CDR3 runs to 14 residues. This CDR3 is CAWSDGFSGNTIYF. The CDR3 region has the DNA TGTGCCTGGAGTGACGGTTTCTCTGGAAACACCATATATTTT.

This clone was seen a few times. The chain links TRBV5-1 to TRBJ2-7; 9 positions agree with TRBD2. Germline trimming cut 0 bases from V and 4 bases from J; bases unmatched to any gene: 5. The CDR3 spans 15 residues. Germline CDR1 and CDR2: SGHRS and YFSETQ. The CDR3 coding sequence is TGCGCCAGCAGCTTGGCCAGCGGGGGGAATTACGAGCAGTACTTC. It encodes CASSLASGGNYEQYF.

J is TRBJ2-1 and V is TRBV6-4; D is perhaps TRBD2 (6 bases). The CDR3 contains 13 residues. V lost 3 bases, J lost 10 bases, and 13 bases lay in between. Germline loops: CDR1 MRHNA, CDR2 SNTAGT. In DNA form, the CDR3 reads TGTGCCAGCAGTGAACGGGAAAGCGGGGAGCAGTTCTTC. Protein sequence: CASSERESGEQFF.

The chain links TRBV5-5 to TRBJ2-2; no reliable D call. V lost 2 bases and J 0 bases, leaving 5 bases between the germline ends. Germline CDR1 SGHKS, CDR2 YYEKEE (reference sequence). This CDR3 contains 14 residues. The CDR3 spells CASSFGPNTGELFF. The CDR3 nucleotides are TGTGCCAGCAGCTTCGGGCCGAACACCGGGGAGCTGTTTTTT.

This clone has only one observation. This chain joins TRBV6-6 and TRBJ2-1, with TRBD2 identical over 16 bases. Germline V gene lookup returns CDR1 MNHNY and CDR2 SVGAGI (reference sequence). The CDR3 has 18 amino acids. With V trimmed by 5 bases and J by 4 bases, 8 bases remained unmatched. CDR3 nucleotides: TGTGCCAGCAGTCCGGGACTAGCGGGGGGGCCTGAGTACAATGAGCAGTTCTTC. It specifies CASSPGLAGGPEYNEQFF.

The CDR3 reads CAWTSLAGMEKLFF. The DNA of the CDR3 is TGTGCCTGGACCTCCCTGGCCGGCATGGAAAAACTGTTTTTT. The chain couples TRBV30 to TRBJ1-4; D unresolved. The CDR3 spans 14 residues. Trimming took 4 bases from V and 8 from J, leaving 17 bases between them. CDR1 is GTSNPN and CDR2 is SVGIG in the germline V gene (reference sequence).

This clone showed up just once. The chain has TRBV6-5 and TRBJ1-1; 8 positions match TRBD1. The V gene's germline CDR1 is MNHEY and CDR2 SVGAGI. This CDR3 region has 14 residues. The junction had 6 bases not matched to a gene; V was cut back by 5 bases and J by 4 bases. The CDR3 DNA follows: TGTGCCAGCAGTCCTGGACAGGGCGGCACTGAAGCTTTCTTT. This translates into CASSPGQGGTEAFF.

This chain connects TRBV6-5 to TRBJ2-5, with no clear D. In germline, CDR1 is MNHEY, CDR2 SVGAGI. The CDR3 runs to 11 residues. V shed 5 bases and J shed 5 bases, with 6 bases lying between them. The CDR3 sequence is CASSQRETQYF. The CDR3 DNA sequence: TGTGCCAGCAGTCAAAGGGAGACCCAGTACTTC.

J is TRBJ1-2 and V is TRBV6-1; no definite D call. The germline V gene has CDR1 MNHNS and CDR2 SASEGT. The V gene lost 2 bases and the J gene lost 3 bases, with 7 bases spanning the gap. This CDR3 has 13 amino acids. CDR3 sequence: CASSEREDYGYTF. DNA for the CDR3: TGTGCCAGCAGTGAAAGAGAAGACTATGGCTACACCTTC.

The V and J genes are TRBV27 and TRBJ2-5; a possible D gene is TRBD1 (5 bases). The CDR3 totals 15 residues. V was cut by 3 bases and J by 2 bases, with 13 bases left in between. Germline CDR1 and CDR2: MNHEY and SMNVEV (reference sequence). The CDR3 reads CASSFSTASQETQYF. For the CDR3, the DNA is TGTGCCAGCAGTTTTTCGACAGCATCTCAAGAGACCCAGTACTTC.

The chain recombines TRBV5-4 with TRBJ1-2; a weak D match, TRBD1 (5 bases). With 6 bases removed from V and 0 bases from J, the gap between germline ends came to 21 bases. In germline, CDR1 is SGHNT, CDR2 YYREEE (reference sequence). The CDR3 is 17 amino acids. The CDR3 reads CASTVGSRDGANYGYTF. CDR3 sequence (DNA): TGTGCCAGCACGGTGGGGTCCCGGGACGGAGCTAACTATGGCTACACCTTC.

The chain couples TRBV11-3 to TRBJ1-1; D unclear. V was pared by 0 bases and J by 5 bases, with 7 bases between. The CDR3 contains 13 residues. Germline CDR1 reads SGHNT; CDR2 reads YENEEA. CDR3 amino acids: CASSLEEATEAFF. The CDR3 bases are TGTGCCAGCAGCTTAGAGGAGGCGACTGAAGCTTTCTTT.

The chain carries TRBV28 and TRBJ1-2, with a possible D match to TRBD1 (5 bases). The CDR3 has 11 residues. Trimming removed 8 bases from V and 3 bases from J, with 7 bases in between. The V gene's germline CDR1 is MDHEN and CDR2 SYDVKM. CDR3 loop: CASLGDYGYTF. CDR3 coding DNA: TGTGCCAGCCTGGGGGACTATGGCTACACCTTC.

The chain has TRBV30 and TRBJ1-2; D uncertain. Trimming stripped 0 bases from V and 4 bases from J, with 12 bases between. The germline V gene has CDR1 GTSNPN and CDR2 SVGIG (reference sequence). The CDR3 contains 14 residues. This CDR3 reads CAWSVVTVAYGYTF. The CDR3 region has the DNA TGTGCCTGGAGTGTAGTTACGGTGGCCTATGGCTACACCTTC.

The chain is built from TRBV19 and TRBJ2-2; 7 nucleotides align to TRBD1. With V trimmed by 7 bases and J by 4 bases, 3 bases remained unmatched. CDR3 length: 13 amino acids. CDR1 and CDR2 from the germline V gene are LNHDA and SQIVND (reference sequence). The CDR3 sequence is CASNTGATGELFF. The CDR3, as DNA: TGTGCCAGTAATACAGGGGCCACCGGGGAGCTGTTTTTT.

In nucleotides, the CDR3 is TGTGCCAGCAGCTTAACGGAGGGGTTGCCGGGGGCGCAGTACTTC. It encodes CASSLTEGLPGAQYF. The J gene is TRBJ2-7, the V gene TRBV7-8; D could derive from TRBD1 or TRBD2 (6 bases each). V was cut by 2 bases and J by 9 bases, with 20 bases left in between. Per the germline V gene, CDR1 is SGHVS and CDR2 is FQNEAQ. The CDR3 has 15 amino acids.

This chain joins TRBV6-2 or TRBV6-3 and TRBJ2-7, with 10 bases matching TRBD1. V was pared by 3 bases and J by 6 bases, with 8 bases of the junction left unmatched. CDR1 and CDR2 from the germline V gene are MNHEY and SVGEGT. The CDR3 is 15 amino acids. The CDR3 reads CASSYPGTGVPEQYF. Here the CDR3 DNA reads TGTGCCAGCAGTTATCCCGGGACAGGGGTTCCCGAGCAGTACTTC.

This CDR3 is CASSRRGDEAFF. DNA of the CDR3: TGTGCCAGCAGCCGCCGGGGAGATGAAGCTTTCTTT. The V and J genes are TRBV11-3 and TRBJ1-1; no reliable D call. V was clipped by 5 bases and J by 7 bases, with 11 bases between them. Germline-derived CDR1 and CDR2 are SGHNT and YENEEA. The CDR3 is made up of 12 amino acids. Full variable domain (missing parts from reference TRBV11-3 and TRBJ1-1): EAGVVQSPRYKIIEKKQPVAFWCNPISGHNTLYWYLQNLGQGPELLIRYENEEAVDDSQLPKDRFSAERLKGVDSTLKIQPAELGDSAVYLCASSRRGDEAFFGQGTRLTVV.

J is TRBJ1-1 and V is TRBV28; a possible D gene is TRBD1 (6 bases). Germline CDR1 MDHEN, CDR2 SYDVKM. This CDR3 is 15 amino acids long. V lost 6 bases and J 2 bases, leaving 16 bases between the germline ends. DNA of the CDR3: TGTGCCAGCAGCCAGGGGCCAGGTCCTAACACTGAAGCTTTCTTT. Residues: CASSQGPGPNTEAFF.

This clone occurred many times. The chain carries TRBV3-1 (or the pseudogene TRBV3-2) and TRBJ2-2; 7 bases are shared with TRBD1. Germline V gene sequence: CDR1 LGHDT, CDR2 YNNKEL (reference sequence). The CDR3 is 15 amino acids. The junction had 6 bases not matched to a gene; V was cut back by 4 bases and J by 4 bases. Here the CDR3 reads CASSLGQLTTGELFF. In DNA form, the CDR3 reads TGTGCCAGCAGCCTGGGACAGCTTACCACCGGGGAGCTGTTTTTT.

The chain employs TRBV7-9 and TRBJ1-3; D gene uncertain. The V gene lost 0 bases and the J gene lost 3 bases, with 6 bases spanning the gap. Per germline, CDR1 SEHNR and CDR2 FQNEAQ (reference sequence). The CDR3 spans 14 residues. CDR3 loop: CASSLAGGGNTIYF. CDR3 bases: TGTGCCAGCAGCTTAGCAGGAGGTGGAAACACCATATATTTT. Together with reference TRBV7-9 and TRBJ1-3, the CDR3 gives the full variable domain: DTGVSQNPRHKITKRGQNVTFRCDPISEHNRLYWYRQTLGQGPEFLTYFQNEAQLEKSRLLSDRFSAERPKGSFSTLEIQRTEQGDSAMYLCASSLAGGGNTIYFGEGSWLTVV.

The CDR3: CASSLGPSGQETQYF. DNA of the CDR3: TGCGCCAGCAGCTTGGGTCCGTCGGGCCAAGAGACCCAGTACTTC. The V call is TRBV5-1, the J call TRBJ2-5; no clear D. V lost 0 bases to trimming and J lost 1 base, with 10 bases between them. Germline CDR1 is SGHRS and CDR2 is YFSETQ. The CDR3 loop spans 15 amino acids.